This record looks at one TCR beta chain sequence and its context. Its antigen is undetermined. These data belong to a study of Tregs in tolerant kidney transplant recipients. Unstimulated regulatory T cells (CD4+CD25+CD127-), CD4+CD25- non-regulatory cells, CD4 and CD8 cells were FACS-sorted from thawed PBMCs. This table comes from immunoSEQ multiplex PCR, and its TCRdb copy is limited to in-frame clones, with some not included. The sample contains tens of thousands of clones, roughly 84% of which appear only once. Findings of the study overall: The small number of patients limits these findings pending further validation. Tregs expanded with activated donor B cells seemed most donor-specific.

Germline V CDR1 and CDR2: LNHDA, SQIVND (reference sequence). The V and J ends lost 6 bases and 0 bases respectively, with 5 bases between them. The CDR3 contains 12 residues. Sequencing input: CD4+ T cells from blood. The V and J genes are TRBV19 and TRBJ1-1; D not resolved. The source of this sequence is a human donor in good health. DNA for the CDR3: TGTGCCAGTAGCTTTATGAACACTGAAGCTTTCTTT. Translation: CASSFMNTEAFF.